This T cell receptor beta chain was obtained from a study of pediatric ulcerative colitis (dated by TCRdb to 2018 to 2020). For the wider study: Among the ulcerative colitis patients, fewer than ten had pancolitis and two had left-sided colitis, and histology in every patient was consistent with ulcerative colitis. Using the Pediatric Ulcerative Colitis Activity Index, two patients were classed as having mild disease, several as having moderate disease and three as having acute severe colitis. From 8 to 10 newly diagnosed, treatment-naive pediatric ulcerative colitis patients and a few non-IBD control children, paired blood and rectal samples were collected.

The investigation overall reported the following: Rectal repertoire features separated controls, mild-moderate and acute severe colitis patients; acute severe colitis showed reduced rectal diversity due to clonal expansions. A couple of patients' blood samples yielded substantially fewer templates for technical reasons and were excluded from blood-rectal overlap analysis. Only a handful of individuals were included in the healthy control group, which was small. Repertoires were derived from total lymphocyte DNA, so rare subsets such as regulatory T cells may have patterns not reflected. T cells from blood may have been included in the rectal pinch biopsies, particularly in patients with overt colitis. Autologous blood-rectal clonal overlap was significantly higher in ulcerative colitis patients than in controls, suggesting increased T cell trafficking to inflamed tissue. A couple of rectal CDR3 clonotypes were present in all ulcerative colitis patients and in none of the controls.

About this clone: Its antigen has not been determined. The record has no base qualities; no much larger clone is one base away.

V is cut back by 4 bases and J by 9 bases, with 10 bases in the junction unmatched. The germline V gene sets CDR1 to SGHRS and CDR2 to YFSETQ. The CDR3 has 14 amino acids, counting the end cysteine and phenylalanine. Only the CDR3 DNA stays, 42 bases, in frame from base 1. Through the immunoSEQ TRB Survey service, multiplex V and J primers were used to amplify rearranged CDR3 beta regions from genomic DNA. Survey-level sequencing depth of up to 500,000 reads per sample was used to keep depth equal across samples. Libraries were purified and pooled, and sequencing was performed on Illumina technology. On the study's bioinformatics: immunoSEQ online tools were used for productive clonality, sample overlap, pairwise scatters, CDR3 beta length, V/D/J gene usage and productiveness. Alongside Shannon and Simpson indices, calculated diversity was computed as the number of unique rearrangements divided by total templates, multiplied by 100. Z-score normalized data were analyzed by principal component analysis with the R prcomp function and the ggbiplot package. Morisita's index was used to quantify the clonal overlap between blood and rectum within each subject. Drawn from immuneACCESS, this table holds only the in-frame rearrangements with V and J called that TCRdb kept. Clones are partly lost; checked studies trace under half to an unresolved V gene and leave the rest unexplained. For V, J and clone size, that table is used; D and trimming come from the DNA. A total of around 34,000 clones appear in this sample, 81% of them only once. The leading ten clones occupy approximately 1% of the sample.

During colonoscopy, one to two pinch biopsies were obtained from the rectum for research. Before the diagnostic colonoscopy, none of the ulcerative colitis patients had been given immunosuppressive medication. Before DNA isolation, rectal biopsies were subjected to proteinase K digestion. The Wizard kit (Promega) was used to extract genomic DNA from blood and intestinal samples. The V and J segments used are TRBV5-1 and TRBJ1-3, with 7 central nucleotides matching TRBD1. Sequencing input: gut tissue. The receptor's source is a boy aged 10-17 years with mild ulcerative colitis. The CDR3 reads CASSAGTAGSTIYF. The DNA reads as follows: TGCGCCAGCAGCGCCGGGACAGCGGGCTCCACCATATATTTT.